This T cell receptor beta chain was captured by sequencing in a study of spatial heterogeneity in lung cancer (dated by TCRdb to about 2019). Regarding the study in general: Beta-chain transcripts were consistently detected in greater numbers than alpha-chain transcripts, which likely reflects a higher abundance of beta-chain transcripts. At surgery, both alpha and beta chains were TCR-sequenced in fewer than 250 tumor regions, about 61 matched nontumor lung samples and 50 to 60 PBMC samples. In tumor regions, TCR transcript counts showed a strong correlation with a T cell transcriptional module score derived from matched bulk RNA-seq. In the raw uncorrected reads, each unique combination of TCR and UMI appeared more than ten times on average. Nonsynonymous mutation counts, determined by whole-exome sequencing of tumor tissue, were related to features of the TCR repertoire. In non-small cell lung cancer, the study quantitatively compared TCR alpha and beta repertoires across several tumor regions, matched nontumor lung, and blood. Study-level results and caveats: Additional single-cell paired TCR alpha and beta sequencing was considered necessary to confirm, at a functional level, the hypothesis that regional TCRs recognize regional mutations. Estimated TCR-seq coverage of tumor T cells was only about 7.2% for alpha chains and about 12% for beta chains. The tumor nonsynonymous mutation count correlated with the number of expanded alpha and beta TCRs within the tumor. The count of ubiquitous expanded TCRs correlated with the count of ubiquitous nonsynonymous mutations, and the count of regional expanded TCRs correlated with the count of regional nonsynonymous mutations.

The library was prepared using 5' RACE. Instrument on record: NextSeq 500. In the TCR library protocol, a unique molecular identifier was attached to each TCR cDNA molecule so that PCR and sequencing errors could be corrected. In the source study's methods: TCR identification, UMI-based error correction and CDR3 extraction were performed with Decombinator tools. TCRs above a frequency of 2 per 1,000, corresponding to the top 1% of the tumor frequency distribution, were defined as expanded. Expanded tumor TCRs were classed as regional if statistically deemed absent (corrected P<0.05) from at least one tumor region, otherwise ubiquitous. Rényi diversity was computed with the R vegan package after subsampling each repertoire 100 times to 5,000 TCRs. CDR3 similarity networks were constructed using string-kernel similarity of amino acid triplets, with links drawn between CDR3s whose pairwise similarity was above 0.82. Starting from the raw public reads, TCRdb applied fastp trimming at Q25, assembled clones with MiXCR and retained in-frame beta chains. Merged by CDR3 protein, the rows form single entries marked with the most common genes and DNA. TCRdb assigned the V and J calls; the authors' analysis was not used. A total of approximately 7,000 distinct CDR3 sequences appear in this sample, about 11% of them only once. The ten largest account for over 9.5% of the sample.

The meaning of the sample's time point label: sample taken at primary tumor resection. Samples were obtained from approximately 70 patients with early-stage, untreated non-small cell lung cancer from the lung TRACERx cohort. TCR sequencing used whole RNA extracted from tumor and nontumor lung tissue, or from cryopreserved PBMC samples, without cell sorting. A patient was chosen for TCR sequencing only when enough RNA was available from at least two tumor regions. Before selection, tumor and adjacent nontumor lung specimens were reviewed by a lung pathologist. The trim is 4 bases for V and 1 base for J, with a gap of 11 bases between the germline ends. Taken from cysteine to phenylalanine, the CDR3 has 15 residues. The read is trimmed to its CDR3 DNA, 45 bases read in frame from base 1. The germline V gene supplies CDR1 LGHNA and CDR2 YSLEER. Turning to this clonotype: Which antigen it targets is not known. No much larger clonotype is one base removed from it; base qualities were not supplied.

Recombination joined TRBV4-3 with TRBJ2-4; the D segment could be TRBD1, given 6 matching bases. Sample: lung tumor tissue, taken at surgery. This sequence originates from a female donor with early-stage non-small cell lung cancer. DNA sequence: TGCGCCAGCAGCCCAGGGGTTTTGGCCAAAAACATTCAGTACTTC. Its protein is CASSPGVLAKNIQYF.